Here is one T cell receptor beta chain with its context. The data are from a study of blood T cell repertoires in COVID-19. Study-wide background: Samples of COVID-19 (acute and convalescent) were obtained from the United States, Italy and Spain. The cDNA or gDNA used as material had been derived from T cells, B-cell-depleted T cells, or PBMCs.

Trimming cost V 2 bases and J 4 bases; bases outside gene matches: 2. The CDR3 totals 13 residues. Germline CDR1 is SGHDT and CDR2 is YYEEEE. Original processing methods: Reference gene primers were amplified, and this amplification served to estimate nucleated cell counts. This table comes from immunoSEQ multiplex PCR, and its TCRdb copy is limited to in-frame clones, with some not included. V, J and clone size derive from that table, while D and trimming were established from the DNA sequence. This sample carries 150,000 to 200,000 clones, about 84% of them seen once, and the ten largest clones take more than 4.5%.

The chain recombines TRBV5-6 with TRBJ1-2, with TRBD1 matching 7 bases. The sequence was collected from a woman in her 30s with acute or convalescent COVID-19. The sequenced sample consisted of peripheral blood. The CDR3: CASSFRDSYGYTF. In nucleotides, the CDR3 is TGTGCCAGCAGCTTCCGGGACAGCTATGGCTACACCTTC.